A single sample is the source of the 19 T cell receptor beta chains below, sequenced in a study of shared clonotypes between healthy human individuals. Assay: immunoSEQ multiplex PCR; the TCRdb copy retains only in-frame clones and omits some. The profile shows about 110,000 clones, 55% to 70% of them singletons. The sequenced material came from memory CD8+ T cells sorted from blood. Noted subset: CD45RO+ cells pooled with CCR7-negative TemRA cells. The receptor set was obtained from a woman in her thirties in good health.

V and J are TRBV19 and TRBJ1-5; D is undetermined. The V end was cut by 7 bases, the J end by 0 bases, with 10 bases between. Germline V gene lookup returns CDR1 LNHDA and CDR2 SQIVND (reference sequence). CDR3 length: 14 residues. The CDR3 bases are TGTGCCAGTACCGAACCCTCTAGCAATCAGCCCCAGCATTTT. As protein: CASTEPSSNQPQHF.

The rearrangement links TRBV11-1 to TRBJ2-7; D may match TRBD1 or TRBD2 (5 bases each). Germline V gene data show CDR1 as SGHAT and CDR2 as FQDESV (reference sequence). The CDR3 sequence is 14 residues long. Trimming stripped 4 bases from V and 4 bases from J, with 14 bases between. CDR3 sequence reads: CASSYGTEQYEQYF. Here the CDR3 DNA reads TGTGCCAGCAGCTACGGGACGGAACAGTACGAGCAGTACTTC.

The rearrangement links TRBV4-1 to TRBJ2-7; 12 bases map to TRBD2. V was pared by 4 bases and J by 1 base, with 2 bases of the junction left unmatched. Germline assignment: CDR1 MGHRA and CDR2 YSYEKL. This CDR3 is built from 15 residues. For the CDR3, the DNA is TGCGCCAGCAGCCGTGGACTAGCGGGGTCCTACGAGCAGTACTTC. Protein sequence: CASSRGLAGSYEQYF.

CDR3 DNA: TGCAGCGTTCAGGTGGCAATTTCAGATACGCAGTATTTT. Translated, it gives CSVQVAISDTQYF. J is TRBJ2-3 and V is TRBV29-1; no firm D call. The CDR3 runs 13 residues. Germline V lookup: CDR1 SQVTM, CDR2 ANQGSEA. V gave up 5 bases and J gave up 4 bases, with 13 bases separating them.

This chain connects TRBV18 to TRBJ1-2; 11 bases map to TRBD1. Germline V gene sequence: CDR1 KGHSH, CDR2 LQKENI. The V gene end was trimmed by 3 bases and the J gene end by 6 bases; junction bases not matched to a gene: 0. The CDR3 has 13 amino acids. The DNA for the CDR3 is TGTGCCAGCTCACCGGACAGGGGGCATGGCTACACCTTC. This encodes CASSPDRGHGYTF.

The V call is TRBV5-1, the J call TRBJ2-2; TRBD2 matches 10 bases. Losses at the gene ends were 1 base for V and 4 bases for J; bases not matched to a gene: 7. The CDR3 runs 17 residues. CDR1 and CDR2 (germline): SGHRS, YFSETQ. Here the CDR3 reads CASSLPLAGVGTGELFF. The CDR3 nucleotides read TGCGCCAGCAGCTTGCCCCTAGCGGGAGTGGGCACCGGGGAGCTGTTTTTT.

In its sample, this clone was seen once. The CDR3 DNA is TGCAGCGTCAATTGGGGGGTCTACAATGAGCAGTTCTTC. This encodes CSVNWGVYNEQFF. V and J are TRBV29-1 and TRBJ2-1; possibly TRBD2 for D (6 bases). Germline V gene lookup returns CDR1 SQVTM and CDR2 ANQGSEA. V dropped 6 bases and J dropped 3 bases, with 12 bases sitting between them. The CDR3 length is 13 residues.

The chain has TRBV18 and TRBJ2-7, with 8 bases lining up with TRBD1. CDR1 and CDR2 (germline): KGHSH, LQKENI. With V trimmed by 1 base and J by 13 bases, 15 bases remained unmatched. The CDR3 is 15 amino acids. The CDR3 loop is CASSPLDRASTSSYF. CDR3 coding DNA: TGTGCCAGCTCACCACTGGACAGGGCGTCCACGAGCAGCTACTTC.

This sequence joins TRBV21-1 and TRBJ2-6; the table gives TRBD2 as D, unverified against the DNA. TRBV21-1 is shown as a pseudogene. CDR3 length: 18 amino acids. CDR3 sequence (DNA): TGTGCCAGCAGCCCCCAGGATGGGGACTATTCTGGGGCCAACGTCCTGACTTTC. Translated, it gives CASSPQDGDYSGANVLTF.

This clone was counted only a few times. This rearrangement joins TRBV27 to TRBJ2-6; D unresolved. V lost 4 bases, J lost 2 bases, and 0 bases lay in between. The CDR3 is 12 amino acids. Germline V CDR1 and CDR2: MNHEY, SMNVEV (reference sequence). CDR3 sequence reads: CASSSGANVLTF. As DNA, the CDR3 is TGTGCCAGCAGTTCTGGGGCCAACGTCCTGACTTTC.

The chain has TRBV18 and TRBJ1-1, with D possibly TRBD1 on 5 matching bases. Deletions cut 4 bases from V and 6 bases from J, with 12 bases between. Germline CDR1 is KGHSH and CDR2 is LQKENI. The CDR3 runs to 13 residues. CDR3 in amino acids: CASSRDLGSEAFF. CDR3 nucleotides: TGTGCCAGCTCACGGGACCTAGGGTCTGAAGCTTTCTTT.

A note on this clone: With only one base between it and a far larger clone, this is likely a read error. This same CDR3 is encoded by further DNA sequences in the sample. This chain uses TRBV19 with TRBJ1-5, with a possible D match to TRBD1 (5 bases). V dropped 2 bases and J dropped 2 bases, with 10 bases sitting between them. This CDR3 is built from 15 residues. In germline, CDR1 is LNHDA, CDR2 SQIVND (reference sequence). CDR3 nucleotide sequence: TGTGCCAGTAGTATATGGCAGGGCGGCAATCAGCCCCAGCATTTT. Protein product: CASSIWQGGNQPQHF. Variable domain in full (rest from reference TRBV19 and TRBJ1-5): DGGITQSPKYLFRKEGQNVTLSCEQNLNHDAMYWYRQDPGQGLRLIYYSQIVNDFQKGDIAEGYSVSREKKESFPLTVTSAQKNPTAFYLCASSIWQGGNQPQHFGDGTRLSIL.

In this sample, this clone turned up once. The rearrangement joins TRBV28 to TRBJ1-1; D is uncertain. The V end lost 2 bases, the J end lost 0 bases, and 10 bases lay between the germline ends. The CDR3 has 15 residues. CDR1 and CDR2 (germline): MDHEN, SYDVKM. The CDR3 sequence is CASSLGEGMNTEAFF. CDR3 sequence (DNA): TGTGCCAGCAGTTTAGGGGAGGGAATGAACACTGAAGCTTTCTTT.

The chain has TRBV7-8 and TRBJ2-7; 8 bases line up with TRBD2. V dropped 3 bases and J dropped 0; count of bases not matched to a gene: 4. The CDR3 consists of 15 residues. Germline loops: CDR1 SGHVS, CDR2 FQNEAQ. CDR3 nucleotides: TGTGCCAGCAGCTTGGATACTAGCGGCTCCTACGAGCAGTACTTC. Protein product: CASSLDTSGSYEQYF.

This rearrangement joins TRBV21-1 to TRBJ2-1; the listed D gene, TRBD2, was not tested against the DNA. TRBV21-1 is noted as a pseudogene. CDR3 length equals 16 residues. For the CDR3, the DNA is TGTGCCAGCAGGGGGACTAGCGGGAGAGTCTACAATGAGCAGTTCTTC. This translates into CASRGTSGRVYNEQFF.

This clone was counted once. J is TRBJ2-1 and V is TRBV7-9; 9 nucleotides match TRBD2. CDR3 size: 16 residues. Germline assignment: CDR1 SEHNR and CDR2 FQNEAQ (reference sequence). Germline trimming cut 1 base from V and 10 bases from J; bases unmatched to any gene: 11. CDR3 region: CASSLDSGRVLGEQFF. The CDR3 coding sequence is TGTGCCAGCAGCTTAGATAGCGGGAGAGTACTCGGGGAGCAGTTCTTC.

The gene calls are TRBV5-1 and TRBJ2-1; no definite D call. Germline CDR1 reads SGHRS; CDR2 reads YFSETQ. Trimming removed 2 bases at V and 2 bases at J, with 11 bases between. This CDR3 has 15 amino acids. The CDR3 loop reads CASSFELVTYNEQFF. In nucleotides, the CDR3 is TGCGCCAGCAGCTTCGAGCTTGTCACCTACAATGAGCAGTTCTTC.

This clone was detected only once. The CDR3 nucleotides read TGCGCCAGCAGCCAAGCTATTACCTTCACAGATACGCAGTATTTT. Translation gives CASSQAITFTDTQYF. The chain recombines TRBV4-1 with TRBJ2-3, with unresolved D. V shed 1 base and J shed 2 bases, with 10 bases lying between them. The germline V gene encodes CDR1 MGHRA and CDR2 YSYEKL. This CDR3 has 15 amino acids.

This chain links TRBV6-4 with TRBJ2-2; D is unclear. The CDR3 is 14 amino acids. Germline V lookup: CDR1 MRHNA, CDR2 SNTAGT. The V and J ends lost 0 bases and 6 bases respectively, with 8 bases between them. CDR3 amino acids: CASSDSKVSGELFF. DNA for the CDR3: TGTGCCAGCAGTGACTCGAAAGTCTCCGGGGAGCTGTTTTTT.